Included here is one T cell receptor (beta chain) sequence, with context. The source of the sample is a study of blood T cells in healthy people across ages. V was cut by 7 bases and J by 6 bases, with 28 bases left in between. This CDR3 is 18 amino acids long. A second roughly 6 to 11 cycle PCR used barcoded and J-beta primers. TCRdb re-called the 5' RACE reads with MiXCR, one entry per CDR3 protein. The table includes hundreds of thousands of distinct CDR3 sequences, around 41% detected once. The sequence came from a man older than 75 in good health. Sequenced material: blood. This sequence joins TRBV12-3 or TRBV12-4 and TRBJ2-1; D call uncertain. CDR3 protein: CASKPRPRRAASGNEQFF. The CDR3 DNA is TGTGCCAGCAAACCCCGGCCCCGAAGGGCCGCGTCCGGCAATGAGCAGTTCTTC.